The T cell receptor beta chain described here comes from a study of human T cells and chemical hapten exposure. Time point given: patch test 2, 6 weeks after DPC sensitization. Treatment specified: therapeutic diphenylcyclopropenone sensitization with weekly scalp DPC. RNA extraction used unfractionated whole blood as the source of total RNA. About this clonotype itself: The antigen remains undetermined.

Germline V lookup: CDR1 MNHEY, CDR2 SVGAGI. The CDR3 length is 15 residues. Trimming took 5 bases from V and 6 from J, leaving 17 bases between them. Findings of the study overall: With DPC sensitization, TCRs exceeding 1 in 1000 frequency showed no change.

TCRdb fed the RACE reads into MiXCR, producing one record per CDR3 protein. The data contain over 60,000 distinct CDR3 sequences, over 9% of them singletons. The input for sequencing was whole blood, taken in connection with sensitization to the hapten diphenylcyclopropenone (DPC). The TCR originated in a woman aged 50 to 65 with alopecia areata. Some clones in this sample may be carry-over from other donors' samples. This chain connects TRBV6-5 to TRBJ2-1; D might be TRBD1 (6 bases). The CDR3 here is CASSGLGASPNEQFF. CDR3 coding DNA: TGTGCCAGCAGTGGCCTGGGGGCTTCCCCCAATGAGCAGTTCTTC.